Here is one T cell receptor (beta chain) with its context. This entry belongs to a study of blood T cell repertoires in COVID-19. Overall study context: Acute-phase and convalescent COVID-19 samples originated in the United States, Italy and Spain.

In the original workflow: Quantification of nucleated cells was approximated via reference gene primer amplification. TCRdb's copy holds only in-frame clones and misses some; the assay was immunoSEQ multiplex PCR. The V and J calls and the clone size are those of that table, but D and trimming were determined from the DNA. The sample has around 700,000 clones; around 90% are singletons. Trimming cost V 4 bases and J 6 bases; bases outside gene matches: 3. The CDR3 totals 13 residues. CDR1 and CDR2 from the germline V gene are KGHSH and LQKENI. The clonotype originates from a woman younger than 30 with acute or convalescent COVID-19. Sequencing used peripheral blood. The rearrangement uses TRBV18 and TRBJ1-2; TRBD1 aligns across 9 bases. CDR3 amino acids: CASSRGQGDGYTF. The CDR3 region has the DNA TGTGCCAGCTCACGGGGACAGGGCGATGGCTACACCTTC.